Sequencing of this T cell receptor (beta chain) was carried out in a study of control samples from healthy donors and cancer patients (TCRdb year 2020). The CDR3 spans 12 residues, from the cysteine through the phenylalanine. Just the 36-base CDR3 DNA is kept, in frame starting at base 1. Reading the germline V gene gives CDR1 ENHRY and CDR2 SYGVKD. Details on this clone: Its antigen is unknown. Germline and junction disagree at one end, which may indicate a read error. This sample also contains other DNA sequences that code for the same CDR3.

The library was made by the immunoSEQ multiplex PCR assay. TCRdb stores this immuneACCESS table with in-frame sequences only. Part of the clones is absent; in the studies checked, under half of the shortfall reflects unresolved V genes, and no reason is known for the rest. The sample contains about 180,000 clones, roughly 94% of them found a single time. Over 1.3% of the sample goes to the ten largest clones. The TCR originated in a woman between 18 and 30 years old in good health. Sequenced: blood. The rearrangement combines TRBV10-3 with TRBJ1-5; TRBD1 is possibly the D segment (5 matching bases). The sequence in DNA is TGTGCCGTCAGTGAGGGGAACCAGCCCCAGCATTTT. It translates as CAVSEGNQPQHF.